The 3 T cell receptor beta chains below were found in one sample sequenced in a study of glioma-infiltrating T cells after dendritic cell vaccination. Generated by immunoSEQ multiplex PCR, the TCRdb table keeps only in-frame clones and is missing some. The data show about 92,000 clones, about nine tenths seen once. Source: blood, taken before dendritic cell vaccination. All receptors come from a human donor with glioblastoma.

This chain joins TRBV6-6 and TRBJ2-7; TRBD1 might be the D (6 bases). Germline CDR1 is MNHNY and CDR2 is SVGAGI (reference sequence). The CDR3 runs 14 residues. V lost 0 bases to trimming and J lost 4 bases, with 10 bases between them. For the CDR3, the DNA is TGTGCCAGCAGTTACTCGGCAGGGACATACGAGCAGTACTTC. Translated, it gives CASSYSAGTYEQYF.

This clone has just a few counts. This chain joins TRBV7-9 and TRBJ2-7, with TRBD2 as a possible D gene (6 bases). The CDR3 contains 11 residues. In germline, CDR1 is SEHNR, CDR2 FQNEAQ (reference sequence). With 8 bases removed from V and 3 bases from J, the gap between germline ends came to 8 bases. The CDR3 sequence: CASGRHYEQYF. The CDR3 DNA reads as TGTGCCAGCGGGAGGCACTACGAGCAGTACTTC.

J is TRBJ1-5 and V is TRBV25-1; 8 bases align to TRBD1. The trim removed 6 bases at V and 6 bases at J, leaving 10 bases unmatched. The CDR3 is 15 amino acids. In germline, CDR1 is MGHDK, CDR2 SYGVNS. CDR3 amino acids: CASSPAAGGGQPQHF. CDR3 DNA sequence: TGTGCCAGCAGCCCGGCGGCAGGGGGCGGTCAGCCCCAGCATTTT.